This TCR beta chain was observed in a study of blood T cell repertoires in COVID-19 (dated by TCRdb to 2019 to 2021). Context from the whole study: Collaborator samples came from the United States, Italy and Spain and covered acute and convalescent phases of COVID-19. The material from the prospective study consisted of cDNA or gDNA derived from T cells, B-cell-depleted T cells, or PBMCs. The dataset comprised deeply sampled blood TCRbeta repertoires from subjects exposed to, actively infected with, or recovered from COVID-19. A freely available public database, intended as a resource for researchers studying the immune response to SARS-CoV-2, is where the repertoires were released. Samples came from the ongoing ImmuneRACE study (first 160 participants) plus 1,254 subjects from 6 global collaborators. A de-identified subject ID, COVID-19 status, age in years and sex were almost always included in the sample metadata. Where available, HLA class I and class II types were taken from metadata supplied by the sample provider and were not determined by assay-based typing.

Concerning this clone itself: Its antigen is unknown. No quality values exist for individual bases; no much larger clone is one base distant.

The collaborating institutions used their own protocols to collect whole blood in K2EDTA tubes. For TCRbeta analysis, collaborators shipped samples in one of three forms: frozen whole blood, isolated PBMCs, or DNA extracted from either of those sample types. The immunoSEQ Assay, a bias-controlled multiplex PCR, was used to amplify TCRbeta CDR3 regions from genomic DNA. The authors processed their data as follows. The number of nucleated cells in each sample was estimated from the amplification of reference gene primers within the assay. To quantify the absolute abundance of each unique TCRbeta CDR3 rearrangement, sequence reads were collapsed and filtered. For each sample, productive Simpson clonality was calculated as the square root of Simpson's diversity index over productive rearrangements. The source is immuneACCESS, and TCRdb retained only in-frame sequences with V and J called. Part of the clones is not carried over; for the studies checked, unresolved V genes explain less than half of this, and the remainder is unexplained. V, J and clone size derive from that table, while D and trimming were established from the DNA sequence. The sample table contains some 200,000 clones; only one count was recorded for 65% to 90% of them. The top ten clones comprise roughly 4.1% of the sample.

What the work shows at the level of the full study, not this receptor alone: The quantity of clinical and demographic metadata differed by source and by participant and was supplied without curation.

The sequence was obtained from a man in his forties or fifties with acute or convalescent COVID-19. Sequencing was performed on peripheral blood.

For the CDR3, the sequence is CASSDSYGYTF. In nucleotide form, the sequence is TGTGCCAGCTCGGACAGCTATGGCTACACCTTC. The chain is encoded by TRBV18 joined to TRBJ1-2, and the D gene may be TRBD1, 6 bases matching. The germline V gene gives CDR1 as KGHSH and CDR2 as LQKENI. The CDR3 measures 11 amino acids from cysteine to phenylalanine. Only the CDR3 region is kept as DNA, spanning 33 bases read in frame from base 1. Cut back by 6 bases and 4 bases, the V and J ends lie 6 bases apart.